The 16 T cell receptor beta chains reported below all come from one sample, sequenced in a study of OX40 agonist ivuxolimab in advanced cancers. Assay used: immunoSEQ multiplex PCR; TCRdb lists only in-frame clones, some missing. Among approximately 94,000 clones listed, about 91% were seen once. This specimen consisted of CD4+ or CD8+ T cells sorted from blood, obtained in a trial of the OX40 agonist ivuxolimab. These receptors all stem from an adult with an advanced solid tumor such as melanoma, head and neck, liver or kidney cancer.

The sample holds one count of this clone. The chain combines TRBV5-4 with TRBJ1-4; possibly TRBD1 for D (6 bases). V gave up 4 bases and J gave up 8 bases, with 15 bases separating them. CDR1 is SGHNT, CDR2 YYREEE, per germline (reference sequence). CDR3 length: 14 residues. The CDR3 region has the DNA TGTGCCAGCAGCACCGGGGGCGATTCCGAAAAACTGTTTTTT. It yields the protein CASSTGGDSEKLFF.

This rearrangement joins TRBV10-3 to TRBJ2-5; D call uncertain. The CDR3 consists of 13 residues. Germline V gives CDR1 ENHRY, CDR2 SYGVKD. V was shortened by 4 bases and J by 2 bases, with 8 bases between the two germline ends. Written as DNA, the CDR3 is TGTGCCATCAGTGGGCTGGGTCAAGAGACCCAGTACTTC. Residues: CAISGLGQETQYF.

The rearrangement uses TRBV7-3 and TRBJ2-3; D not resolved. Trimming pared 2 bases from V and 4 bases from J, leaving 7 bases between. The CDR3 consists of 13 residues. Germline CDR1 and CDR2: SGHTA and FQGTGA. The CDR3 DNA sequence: TGTGCCAGCAGCTTAGGGCTAGCAGATACGCAGTATTTT. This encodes CASSLGLADTQYF.

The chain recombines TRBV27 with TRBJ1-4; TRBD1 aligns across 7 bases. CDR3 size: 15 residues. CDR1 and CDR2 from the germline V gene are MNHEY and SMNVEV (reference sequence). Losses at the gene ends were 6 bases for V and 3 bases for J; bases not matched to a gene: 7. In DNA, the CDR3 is TGTGCCAGCAGACGACAGGGTTTTGCTAATGAAAAACTGTTTTTT. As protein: CASRRQGFANEKLFF. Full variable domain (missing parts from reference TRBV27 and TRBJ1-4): EAQVTQNPRYLITVTGKKLTVTCSQNMNHEYMSWYRQDPGLGLRQIYYSMNVEVTDKGDVPEGYKVSRKEKRNFPLILESPSPNQTSLYFCASRRQGFANEKLFFGSGTQLSVL.

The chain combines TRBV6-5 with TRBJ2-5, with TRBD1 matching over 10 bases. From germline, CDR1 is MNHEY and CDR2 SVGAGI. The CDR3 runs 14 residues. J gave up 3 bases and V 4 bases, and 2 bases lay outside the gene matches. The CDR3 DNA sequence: TGTGCCAGCAGTTTGACAGGGGGCGAAGAGACCCAGTACTTC. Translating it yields CASSLTGGEETQYF.

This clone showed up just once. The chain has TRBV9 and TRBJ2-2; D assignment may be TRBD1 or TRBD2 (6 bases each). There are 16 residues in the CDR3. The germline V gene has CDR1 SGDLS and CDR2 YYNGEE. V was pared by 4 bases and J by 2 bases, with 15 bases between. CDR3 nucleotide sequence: TGTGCCAGCAGCCGTCAGGGGAGGTCCAACACCGGGGAGCTGTTTTTT. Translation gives CASSRQGRSNTGELFF.

CDR3 nucleotides: TGCGCCAGCAGCTTGGAGGGCACATACACTGAAGCTTTCTTT. Translating gives CASSLEGTYTEAFF. The chain recombines TRBV5-1 with TRBJ1-1; D is ambiguous. Trimming removed 0 bases at V and 3 bases at J, with 9 bases between. The length of the CDR3 is 14 residues. Germline V gene sequence: CDR1 SGHRS, CDR2 YFSETQ.

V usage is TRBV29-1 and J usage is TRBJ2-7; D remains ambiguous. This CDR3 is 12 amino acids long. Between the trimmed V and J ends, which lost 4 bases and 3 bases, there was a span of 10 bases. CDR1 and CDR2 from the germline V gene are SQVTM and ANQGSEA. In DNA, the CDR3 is TGCAGCGTTGCGACGGGCTACTACGAGCAGTACTTC. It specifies CSVATGYYEQYF.

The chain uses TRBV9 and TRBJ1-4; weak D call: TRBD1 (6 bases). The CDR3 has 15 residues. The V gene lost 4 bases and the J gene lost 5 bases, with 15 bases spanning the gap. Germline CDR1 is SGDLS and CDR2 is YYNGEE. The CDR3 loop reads CASSLIGGENEKLFF. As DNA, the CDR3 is TGTGCCAGCAGCCTGATAGGGGGAGAAAATGAAAAACTGTTTTTT.

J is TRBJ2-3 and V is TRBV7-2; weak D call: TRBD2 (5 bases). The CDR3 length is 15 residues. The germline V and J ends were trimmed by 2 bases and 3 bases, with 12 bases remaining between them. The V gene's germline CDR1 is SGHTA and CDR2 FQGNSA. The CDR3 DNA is TGTGCCAGCAGCTTACTGGCTAGCATGACAGATACGCAGTATTTT. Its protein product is CASSLLASMTDTQYF.

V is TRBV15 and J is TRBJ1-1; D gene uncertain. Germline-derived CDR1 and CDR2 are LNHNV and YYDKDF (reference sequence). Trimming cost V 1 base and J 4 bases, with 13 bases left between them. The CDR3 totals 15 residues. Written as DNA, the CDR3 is TGTGCCACCAGCAGAGCGGGCCCGGGGAGCACTGAAGCTTTCTTT. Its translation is CATSRAGPGSTEAFF. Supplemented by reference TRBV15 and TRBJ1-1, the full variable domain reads DAMVIQNPRYQVTQFGKPVTLSCSQTLNHNVMYWYQQKSSQAPKLLFHYYDKDFNNEADTPDNFQSRRPNTSFCFLDIRSPGLGDTAMYLCATSRAGPGSTEAFFGQGTRLTVV.

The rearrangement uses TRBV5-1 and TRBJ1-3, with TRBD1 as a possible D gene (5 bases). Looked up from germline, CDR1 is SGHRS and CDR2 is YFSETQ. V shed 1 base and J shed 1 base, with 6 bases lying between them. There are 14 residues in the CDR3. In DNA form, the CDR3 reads TGCGCCAGCAGCTTGCGGGGGTCTGGAAACACCATATATTTT. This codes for CASSLRGSGNTIYF. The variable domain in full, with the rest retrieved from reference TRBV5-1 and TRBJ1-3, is KAGVTQTPRYLIKTRGQQVTLSCSPISGHRSVSWYQQTPGQGLQFLFEYFSETQRNKGNFPGRFSGRQFSNSRSEMNVSTLELGDSALYLCASSLRGSGNTIYFGEGSWLTVV.

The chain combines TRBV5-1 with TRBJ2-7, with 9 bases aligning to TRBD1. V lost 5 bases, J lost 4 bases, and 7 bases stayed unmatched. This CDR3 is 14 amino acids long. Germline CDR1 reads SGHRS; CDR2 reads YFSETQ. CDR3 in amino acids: CASSPGTGWYEQYF. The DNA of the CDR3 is TGCGCCAGCAGTCCCGGGACAGGGTGGTACGAGCAGTACTTC.

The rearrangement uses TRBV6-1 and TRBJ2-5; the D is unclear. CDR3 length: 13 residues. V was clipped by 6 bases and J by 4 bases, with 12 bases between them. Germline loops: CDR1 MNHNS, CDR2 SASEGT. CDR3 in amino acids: CASSPLVGETQYF. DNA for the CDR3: TGTGCCAGCAGCCCCCTGGTGGGAGAGACCCAGTACTTC.

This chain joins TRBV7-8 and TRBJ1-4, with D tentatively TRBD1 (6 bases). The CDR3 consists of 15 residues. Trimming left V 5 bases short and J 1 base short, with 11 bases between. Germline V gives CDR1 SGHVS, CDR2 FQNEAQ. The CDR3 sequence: CASSLGGGTNEKLFF. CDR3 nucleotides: TGTGCCAGCAGCCTAGGGGGGGGAACTAATGAAAAACTGTTTTTT. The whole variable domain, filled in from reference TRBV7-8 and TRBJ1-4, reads GAGVSQSPRYKVAKRGQDVALRCDPISGHVSLFWYQQALGQGPEFLTYFQNEAQLDKSGLPSDRFFAERPEGSVSTLKIQRTQQEDSAVYLCASSLGGGTNEKLFFGSGTQLSVL.

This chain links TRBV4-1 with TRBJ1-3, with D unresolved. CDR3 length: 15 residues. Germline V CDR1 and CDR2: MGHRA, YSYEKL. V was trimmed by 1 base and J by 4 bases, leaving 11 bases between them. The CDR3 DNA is TGCGCCAGCAGCCAAGCCTTAGGGAGAGGAAACACCATATATTTT. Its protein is CASSQALGRGNTIYF.